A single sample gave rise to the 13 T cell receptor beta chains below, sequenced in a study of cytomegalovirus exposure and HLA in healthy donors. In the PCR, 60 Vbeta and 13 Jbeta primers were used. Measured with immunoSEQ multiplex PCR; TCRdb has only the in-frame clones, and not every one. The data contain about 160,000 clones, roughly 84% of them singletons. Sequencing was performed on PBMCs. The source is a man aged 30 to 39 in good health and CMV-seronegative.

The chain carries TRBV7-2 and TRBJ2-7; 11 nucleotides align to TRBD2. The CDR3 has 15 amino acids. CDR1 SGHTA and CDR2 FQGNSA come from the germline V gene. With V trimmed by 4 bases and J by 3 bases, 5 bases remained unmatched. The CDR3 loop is CASSSPGTSGYEQYF. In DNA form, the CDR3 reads TGTGCCAGCAGCTCGCCTGGGACTAGCGGCTACGAGCAGTACTTC.

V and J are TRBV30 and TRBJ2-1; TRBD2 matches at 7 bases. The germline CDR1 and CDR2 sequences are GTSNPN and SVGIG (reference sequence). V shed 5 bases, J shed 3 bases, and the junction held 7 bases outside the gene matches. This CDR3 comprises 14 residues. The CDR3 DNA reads TGTGCCTGGTCACTAGCGCCCAACTACAATGAGCAGTTCTTC. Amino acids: CAWSLAPNYNEQFF.

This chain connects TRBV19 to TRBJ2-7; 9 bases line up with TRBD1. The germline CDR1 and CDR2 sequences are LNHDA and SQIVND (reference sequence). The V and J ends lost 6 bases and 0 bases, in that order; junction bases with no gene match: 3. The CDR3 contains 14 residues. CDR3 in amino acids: CASRATGGSYEQYF. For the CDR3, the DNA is TGTGCCAGTAGGGCGACAGGGGGCTCCTACGAGCAGTACTTC.

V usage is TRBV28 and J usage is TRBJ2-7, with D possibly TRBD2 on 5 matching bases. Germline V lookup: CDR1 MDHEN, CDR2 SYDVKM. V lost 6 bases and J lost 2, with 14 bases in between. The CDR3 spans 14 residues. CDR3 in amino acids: CASRLGRGPYEQYF. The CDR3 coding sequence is TGTGCCAGCAGACTAGGACGCGGTCCCTACGAGCAGTACTTC.

The CDR3 reads CASSLEGQNTEAFF. In nucleotides, the CDR3 is TGCGCCAGCAGCTTAGAGGGACAGAACACTGAAGCTTTCTTT. This rearrangement joins TRBV5-1 to TRBJ1-1, with D possibly matching TRBD1 (6 bases). The CDR3 is 14 amino acids. Trimming stripped 2 bases from V and 1 base from J, with 9 bases between. CDR1 is SGHRS and CDR2 is YFSETQ in the germline V gene.

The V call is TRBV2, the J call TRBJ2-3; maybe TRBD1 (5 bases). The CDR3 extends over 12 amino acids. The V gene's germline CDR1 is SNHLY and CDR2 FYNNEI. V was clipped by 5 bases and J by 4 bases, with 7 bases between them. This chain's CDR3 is CASSQGADTQYF. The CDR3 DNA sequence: TGTGCCAGCAGTCAGGGTGCAGATACGCAGTATTTT.

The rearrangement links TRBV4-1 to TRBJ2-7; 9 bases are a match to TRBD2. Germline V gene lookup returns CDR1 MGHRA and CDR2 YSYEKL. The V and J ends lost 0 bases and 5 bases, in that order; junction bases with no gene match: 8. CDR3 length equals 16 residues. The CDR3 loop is CASSQDSGTSKHEQYF. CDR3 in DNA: TGCGCCAGCAGCCAAGATAGCGGGACTAGCAAACACGAGCAGTACTTC.

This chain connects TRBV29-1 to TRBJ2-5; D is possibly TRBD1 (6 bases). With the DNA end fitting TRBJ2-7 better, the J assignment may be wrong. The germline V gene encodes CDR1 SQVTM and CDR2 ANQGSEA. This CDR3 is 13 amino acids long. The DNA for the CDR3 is TGCAGCGTTGAAGGGGACACAGCCTACGAGCAGTACTTC. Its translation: CSVEGDTAYEQYF.

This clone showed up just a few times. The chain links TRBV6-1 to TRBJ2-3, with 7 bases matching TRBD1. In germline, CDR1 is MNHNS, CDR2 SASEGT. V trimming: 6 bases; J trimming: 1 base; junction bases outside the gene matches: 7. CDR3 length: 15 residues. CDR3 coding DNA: TGTGCCAGCAGCGCAGGGGGATACGGCACAGATACGCAGTATTTT. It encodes CASSAGGYGTDTQYF.

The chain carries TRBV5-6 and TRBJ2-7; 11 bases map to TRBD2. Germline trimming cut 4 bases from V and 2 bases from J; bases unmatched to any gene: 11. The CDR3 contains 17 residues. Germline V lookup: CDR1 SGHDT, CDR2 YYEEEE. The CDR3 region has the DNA TGTGCCAGCAGCCCGGGACTAGCGGTTTTCTGGACCTACGAGCAGTACTTC. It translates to CASSPGLAVFWTYEQYF.

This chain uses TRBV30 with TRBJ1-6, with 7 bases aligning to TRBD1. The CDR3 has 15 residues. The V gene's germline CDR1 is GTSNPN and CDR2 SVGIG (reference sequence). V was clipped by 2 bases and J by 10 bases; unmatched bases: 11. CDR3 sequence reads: CAWSFKQGSYSPLHF. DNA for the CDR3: TGTGCCTGGAGTTTTAAACAGGGGTCTTACTCACCCCTCCACTTT.

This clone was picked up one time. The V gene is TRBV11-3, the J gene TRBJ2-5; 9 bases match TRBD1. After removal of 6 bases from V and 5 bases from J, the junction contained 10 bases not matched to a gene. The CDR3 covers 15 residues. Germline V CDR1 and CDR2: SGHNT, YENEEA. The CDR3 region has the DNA TGTGCCAGCAGTTTCCCGGGACAGGGTAGGGAGACCCAGTACTTC. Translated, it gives CASSFPGQGRETQYF. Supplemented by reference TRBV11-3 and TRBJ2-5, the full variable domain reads EAGVVQSPRYKIIEKKQPVAFWCNPISGHNTLYWYLQNLGQGPELLIRYENEEAVDDSQLPKDRFSAERLKGVDSTLKIQPAELGDSAVYLCASSFPGQGRETQYFGPGTRLLVL.

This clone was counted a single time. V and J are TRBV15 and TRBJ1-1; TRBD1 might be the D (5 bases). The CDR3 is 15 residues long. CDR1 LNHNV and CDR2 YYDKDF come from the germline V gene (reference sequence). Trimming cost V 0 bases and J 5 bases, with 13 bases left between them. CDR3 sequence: CATSRDRDYLTEAFF. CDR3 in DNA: TGTGCCACCAGCAGAGACAGGGATTATTTGACTGAAGCTTTCTTT.